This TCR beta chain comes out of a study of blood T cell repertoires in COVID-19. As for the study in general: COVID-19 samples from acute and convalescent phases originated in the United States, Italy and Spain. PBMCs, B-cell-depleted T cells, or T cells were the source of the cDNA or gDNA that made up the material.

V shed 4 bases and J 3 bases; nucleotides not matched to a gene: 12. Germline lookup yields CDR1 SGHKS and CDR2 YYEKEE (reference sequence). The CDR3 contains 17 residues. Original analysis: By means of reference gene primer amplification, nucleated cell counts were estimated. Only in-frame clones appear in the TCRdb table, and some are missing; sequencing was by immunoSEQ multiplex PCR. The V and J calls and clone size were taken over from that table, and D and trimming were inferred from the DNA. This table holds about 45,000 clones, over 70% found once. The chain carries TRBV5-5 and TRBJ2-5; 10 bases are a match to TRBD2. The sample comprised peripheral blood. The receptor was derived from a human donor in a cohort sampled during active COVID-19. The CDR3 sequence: CASSPYPLAGIKETQYF. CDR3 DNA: TGTGCCAGCAGCCCATATCCACTAGCGGGAATCAAAGAGACCCAGTACTTC.